A selection of T cell receptor beta chains follows, all from one sample in a study of blood T cell repertoires in COVID-19. TCRdb keeps only in-frame clones here, not all; method: immunoSEQ multiplex PCR. The data contain about 55,000 clones, 85% of them singletons. Sequenced material: peripheral blood. Receptors were obtained from a human donor in a cohort sampled during active COVID-19. CDR3s include the opening cysteine and the closing phenylalanine or tryptophan. The D gene is left open where the match is weak. A row's size may be missing; if present it is once, few, many or a size class.

v_call	cdr3_length	j_call	d_call	clone_size	cdr3_aa	cdr3_nt
TRBV5-1	15	TRBJ2-2	TRBD2	-	CASSSTSGKAGELFF	TGCGCCAGCAGCTCGACTAGCGGGAAGGCCGGGGAGCTGTTTTTT
TRBV19	16	TRBJ1-4	-	-	CASRNMEGWTNEKLFF	TGTGCCAGTAGGAATATGGAGGGGTGGACTAATGAAAAACTGTTTTTT
TRBV24-1	19	TRBJ2-3	-	few	CATEGTGRRTSGHTDTQYF	TGTGCCACCGAGGGGACAGGGCGAAGGACTAGCGGCCACACAGATACGCAGTATTTT
TRBV7-9	16	TRBJ2-3	TRBD2	-	CASPPASGASTDTQYF	TGTGCCAGCCCCCCGGCTAGCGGGGCTAGCACAGATACGCAGTATTTT
TRBV28	14	TRBJ1-3	TRBD1	-	CASSLGQAGNTIYF	TGTGCCAGCAGTTTGGGACAGGCTGGAAACACCATATATTTT
TRBV6-1	16	TRBJ1-5	-	-	CASSEPGAGVHQPQHF	TGTGCCAGCAGTGAACCAGGGGCTGGGGTCCATCAGCCCCAGCATTTT
TRBV5-1	14	TRBJ2-3	-	-	CASSRTISTDTQYF	TGCGCCAGCAGCCGGACTATCAGCACAGATACGCAGTATTTT
TRBV24-1	18	TRBJ2-1	-	-	CATSDWGIRGRKGNEQFF	TGTGCCACCAGTGATTGGGGGATACGTGGGAGGAAAGGCAATGAGCAGTTCTTC
TRBV7-2	13	TRBJ2-7	-	-	CASSLTGTYEQYF	TGTGCCAGCAGCTTAACGGGGACCTACGAGCAGTACTTC
TRBV5-6	13	TRBJ1-1	-	-	CASSLGANTEAFF	TGTGCCAGCAGCTTGGGCGCGAACACTGAAGCTTTCTTT
TRBV10-3	15	TRBJ2-3	TRBD2	once	CAIGELATSTDTQYF	TGTGCCATCGGGGAACTAGCGACCAGCACAGATACGCAGTATTTT
TRBV5-1	16	TRBJ1-4	-	-	CASSLAVTATNEKLFF	TGCGCCAGCAGCTTGGCGGTAACAGCAACTAATGAAAAACTGTTTTTT
TRBV6-1	11	TRBJ1-1	-	-	CASSDPGTDYF	TGTGCCAGCAGTGACCCCGGGACGGACTACTTT
TRBV7-2	19	TRBJ2-7	TRBD1	-	CASSRQGQGSGGFPYEQYF	TGTGCCAGCAGCCGTCAGGGACAGGGGTCGGGGGGATTCCCCTACGAGCAGTACTTC
TRBV27	17	TRBJ2-2	TRBD2	-	CASSLAWTSGRGGELFF	TGTGCCAGCAGTTTGGCCTGGACTAGCGGGAGAGGCGGGGAGCTGTTTTTT
TRBV19	14	TRBJ1-2	TRBD1	once	CASTSRTGFYGYTF	TGTGCCAGCACAAGCAGGACAGGGTTCTATGGCTACACCTTC
TRBV10-3	17	TRBJ2-2	TRBD1	-	CAISDITGQGRNGELFF	TGTGCCATCAGTGACATCACAGGACAGGGGAGGAACGGGGAGCTGTTTTTT
TRBV11-2	13	TRBJ1-2	-	-	CASSLDGGYGYTF	TGTGCCAGCAGCTTAGATGGAGGGTACGGCTACACCTTC
TRBV19	16	TRBJ2-5	TRBD2	-	CASSKSGRALSGAQYF	TGTGCCAGTAGTAAGAGCGGGAGGGCCCTCTCTGGAGCCCAGTACTTC
TRBV7-2	14	TRBJ1-2	-	few	CASSPSQSNYGYTF	TGTGCCAGCAGCCCGTCCCAGTCTAACTATGGCTACACCTTC
TRBV9	15	TRBJ1-2	TRBD1	large	CASSPTGTANYGYTF	TGTGCCAGCAGCCCCACCGGGACAGCTAACTATGGCTACACCTTC
TRBV7-6	19	TRBJ2-1	TRBD2	once	CASSLVPGLAGGGWHEQFF	TGTGCCAGCAGCTTAGTCCCGGGACTAGCGGGAGGAGGCTGGCATGAGCAGTTCTTC
TRBV15	16	TRBJ1-5	TRBD1	few	CATSRAGTEVNQPQHF	TGTGCCACCAGCAGAGCTGGGACAGAAGTTAATCAGCCCCAGCATTTT
TRBV7-9	16	TRBJ1-5	TRBD1	-	CASSFGTGTSNQPQHF	TGTGCCAGCAGCTTCGGGACAGGGACGAGCAATCAGCCCCAGCATTTT
TRBV11-1	13	TRBJ1-1	-	few	CASSFAENTEAFF	TGTGCCAGCAGCTTTGCAGAAAACACTGAAGCTTTCTTT
TRBV4-1	17	TRBJ2-7	-	few	CASSQHPKTGAMEERYF	TGCGCCAGCAGCCAACACCCCAAGACAGGCGCCATGGAGGAACGATACTTC
TRBV5-1	14	TRBJ1-3	-	-	CASSLTGSGNTIYF	TGCGCCAGCAGCTTGACGGGTTCTGGAAACACCATATATTTT
TRBV24-1	19	TRBJ2-1	TRBD1	few	CATSDPPRQGTQIYNEQFF	TGTGCCACCAGTGACCCACCCCGACAGGGGACCCAGATTTACAATGAGCAGTTCTTC
TRBV28	17	TRBJ2-2	-	-	CASSLLGLLGGTGELFF	TGTGCCAGCAGTTTACTGGGTCTTCTAGGTGGAACCGGGGAGCTGTTTTTT